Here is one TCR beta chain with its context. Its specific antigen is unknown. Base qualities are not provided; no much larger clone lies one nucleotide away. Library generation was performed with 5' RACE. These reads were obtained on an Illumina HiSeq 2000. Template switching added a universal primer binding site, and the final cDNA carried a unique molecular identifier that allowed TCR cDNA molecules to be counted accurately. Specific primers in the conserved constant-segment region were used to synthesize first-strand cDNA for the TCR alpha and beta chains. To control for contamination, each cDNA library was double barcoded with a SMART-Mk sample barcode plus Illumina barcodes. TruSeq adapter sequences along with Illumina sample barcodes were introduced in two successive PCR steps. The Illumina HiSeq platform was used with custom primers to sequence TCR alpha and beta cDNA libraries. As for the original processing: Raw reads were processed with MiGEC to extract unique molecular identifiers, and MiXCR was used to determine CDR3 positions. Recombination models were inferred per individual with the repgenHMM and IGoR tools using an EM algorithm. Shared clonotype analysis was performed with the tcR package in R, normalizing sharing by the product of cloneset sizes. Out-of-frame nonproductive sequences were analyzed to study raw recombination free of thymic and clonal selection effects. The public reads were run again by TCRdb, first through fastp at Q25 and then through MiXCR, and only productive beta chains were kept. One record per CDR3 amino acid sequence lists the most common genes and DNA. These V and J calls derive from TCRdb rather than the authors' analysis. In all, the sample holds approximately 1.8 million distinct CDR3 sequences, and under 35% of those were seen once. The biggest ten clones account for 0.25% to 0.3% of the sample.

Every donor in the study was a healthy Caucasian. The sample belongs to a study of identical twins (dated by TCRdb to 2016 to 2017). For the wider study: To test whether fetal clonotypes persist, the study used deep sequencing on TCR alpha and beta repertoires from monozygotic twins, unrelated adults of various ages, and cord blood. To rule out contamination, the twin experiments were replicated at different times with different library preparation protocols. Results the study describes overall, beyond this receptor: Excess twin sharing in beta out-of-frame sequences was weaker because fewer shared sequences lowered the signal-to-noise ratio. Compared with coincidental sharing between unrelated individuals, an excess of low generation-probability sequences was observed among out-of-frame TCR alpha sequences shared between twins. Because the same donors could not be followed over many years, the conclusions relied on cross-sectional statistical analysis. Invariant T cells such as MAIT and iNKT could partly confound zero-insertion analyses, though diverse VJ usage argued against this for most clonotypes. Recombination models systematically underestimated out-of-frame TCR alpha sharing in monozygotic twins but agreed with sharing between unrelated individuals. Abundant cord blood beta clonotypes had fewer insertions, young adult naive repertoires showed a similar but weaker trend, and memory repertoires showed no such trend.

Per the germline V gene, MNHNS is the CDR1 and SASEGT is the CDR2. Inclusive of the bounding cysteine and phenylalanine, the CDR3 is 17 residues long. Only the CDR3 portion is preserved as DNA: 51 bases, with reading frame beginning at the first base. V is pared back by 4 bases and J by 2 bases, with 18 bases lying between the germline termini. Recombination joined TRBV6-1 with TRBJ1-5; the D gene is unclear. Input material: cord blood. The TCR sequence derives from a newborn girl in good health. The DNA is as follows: TGTGCCAGCAGTGGAGATGTAAGGGTCAAGGGCAATCAGCCCCAGCATTTT. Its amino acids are CASSGDVRVKGNQPQHF.